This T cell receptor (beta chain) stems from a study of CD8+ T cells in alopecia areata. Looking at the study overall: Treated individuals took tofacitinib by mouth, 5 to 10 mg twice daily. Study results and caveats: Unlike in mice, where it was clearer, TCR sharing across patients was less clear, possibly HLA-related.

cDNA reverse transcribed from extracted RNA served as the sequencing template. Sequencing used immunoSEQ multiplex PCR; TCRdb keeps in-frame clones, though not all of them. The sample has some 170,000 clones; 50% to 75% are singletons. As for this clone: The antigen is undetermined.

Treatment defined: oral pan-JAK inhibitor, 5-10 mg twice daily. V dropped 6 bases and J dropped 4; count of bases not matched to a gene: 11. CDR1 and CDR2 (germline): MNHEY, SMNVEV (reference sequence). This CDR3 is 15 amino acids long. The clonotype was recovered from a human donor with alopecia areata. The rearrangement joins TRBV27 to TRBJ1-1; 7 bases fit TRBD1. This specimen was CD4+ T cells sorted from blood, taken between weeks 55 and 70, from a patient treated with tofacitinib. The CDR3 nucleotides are TGTGCCAGCAGCACACGGGACAGTCAATTCACTGAAGCTTTCTTT. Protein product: CASSTRDSQFTEAFF.